Listed here are 25 T cell receptor beta chains from one sample, sequenced in a study of blood T cell repertoires in COVID-19 (dated by TCRdb to 2018 to 2021). Library creation used the immunoSEQ multiplex PCR assay. In its TCRdb copy, this immuneACCESS table keeps in-frame sequences only and misses some clones. Where compared with another copy, unresolved V genes explain less than half of these, and the others have no known cause. The table for this sample lists 150,000 to 250,000 clones; around 87% of them were counted only once. Of the sample, around 2.1% falls within the top ten clones. What was sequenced was PBMCs or T cells enriched from blood (not recorded which). These receptors all come from a woman aged 25 to 39 who had recovered from COVID-19.

This clone has just a few counts. The DNA of the CDR3 is TGTGCCAGCAGTCCTTTAGCGGGGGGGGAGACCCAGTACTTC. It translates to CASSPLAGGETQYF. The chain employs TRBV27 and TRBJ2-5; 11 nucleotides match TRBD2. Looked up from germline, CDR1 is MNHEY and CDR2 is SMNVEV (reference sequence). Trimming at V came to 5 bases and at J to 5 bases, leaving 4 bases not matched to a gene. The CDR3 has 14 amino acids.

The genes are TRBV4-3 and TRBJ1-1; 10 nucleotides line up with TRBD1. Trimming at V came to 3 bases and at J to 2 bases, leaving 9 bases not matched to a gene. This CDR3 has 17 amino acids. CDR1 is LGHNA, CDR2 YSLEER, per germline. DNA of the CDR3: TGCGCCAGCAGCCACTCGGACAGGGGGAAGAGCAACACTGAAGCTTTCTTT. Its protein is CASSHSDRGKSNTEAFF.

The rearrangement links TRBV6-1 to TRBJ2-1; 9 nucleotides line up with TRBD1. The CDR3 is 17 residues long. Trimming took 2 bases from V and 7 from J; bases not matched to a gene: 12. Germline lookup yields CDR1 MNHNS and CDR2 SASEGT. CDR3 DNA sequence: TGTGCCAGCAGTGAACCCCGTGACAGGGGGGCCTCGAATGAGCAGTTCTTC. Its protein is CASSEPRDRGASNEQFF.

The CDR3 nucleotides read TGTGCCAGCAGGGGAATCAGGGCGATTAATTCACCCCTCCACTTT. The encoded protein is CASRGIRAINSPLHF. The chain couples TRBV27 to TRBJ1-6; D is perhaps TRBD1 (5 bases). Deletions cut 6 bases from V and 6 bases from J, with 15 bases between. CDR1 is MNHEY, CDR2 SMNVEV, per germline (reference sequence). The CDR3 runs to 15 residues.

This chain joins TRBV11-2 and TRBJ1-2, with TRBD1 matching over 8 bases. V gave up 1 base and J gave up 8 bases; unmatched junction bases: 6. The CDR3 runs 14 residues. CDR1 is SGHAT, CDR2 FQNNGV, per germline. Here the CDR3 reads CASSLGQGLGGYTF. The CDR3 DNA reads TGTGCCAGCAGCTTAGGACAGGGGTTGGGAGGCTACACCTTC.

The CDR3 is CASSVGGHPGGTDTQYF. In DNA form, the CDR3 reads TGTGCCAGCAGCGTAGGGGGGCACCCTGGAGGCACAGATACGCAGTATTTT. This chain joins TRBV9 and TRBJ2-3; D is perhaps TRBD1 (6 bases). The germline V and J ends were trimmed by 0 bases and 1 base, with 15 bases remaining between them. The germline V gene has CDR1 SGDLS and CDR2 YYNGEE. The CDR3 runs 17 residues.

This chain links TRBV9 with TRBJ1-1, with D possibly being TRBD1 (6 bases). The CDR3 totals 15 residues. Germline V gene sequence: CDR1 SGDLS, CDR2 YYNGEE. V was pared by 3 bases and J by 3 bases, with 15 bases between. CDR3 nucleotide sequence: TGTGCCAGCAGCGCTTCAGAGGGGGTATACACTGAAGCTTTCTTT. Translation gives CASSASEGVYTEAFF. The whole variable domain, filled in from reference TRBV9 and TRBJ1-1, reads DSGVTQTPKHLITATGQRVTLRCSPRSGDLSVYWYQQSLDQGLQFLIQYYNGEERAKGNILERFSAQQFPDLHSELNLSSLELGDSALYFCASSASEGVYTEAFFGQGTRLTVV.

The chain links TRBV4-2 to TRBJ2-5; 7 bases align to TRBD2. J was trimmed by 0 bases and V by 2 bases; bases with no gene match: 3. CDR3 length equals 15 residues. Germline CDR1 is LGHNA and CDR2 is YNFKEQ. CDR3 protein: CASSQLSGDQETQYF. As DNA, the CDR3 is TGTGCCAGCAGCCAATTGAGCGGGGACCAAGAGACCCAGTACTTC.

In DNA form, the CDR3 reads TGTGCCTGGAGCCGAACGGGGACAGGGGTCGGCAGGCAGTACTTC. This gives the protein CAWSRTGTGVGRQYF. The chain combines TRBV30 with TRBJ2-7; the match to TRBD1 covers 10 bases. J was trimmed by 9 bases and V by 3 bases; bases with no gene match: 14. CDR1 is GTSNPN and CDR2 is SVGIG in the germline V gene (reference sequence). CDR3 size: 15 residues.

This clone was seen a single time. The chain recombines TRBV11-2 with TRBJ1-5; D might be TRBD1 (5 bases). Trimming removed 5 bases at V and 2 bases at J, with 13 bases between. Germline CDR1 and CDR2: SGHAT and FQNNGV. The CDR3 has 15 residues. The CDR3 spells CASSLTGGGNQPQHF. CDR3 nucleotides: TGTGCCAGCAGCCTGACGGGAGGGGGCAATCAGCCCCAGCATTTT.

V usage is TRBV29-1 and J usage is TRBJ1-4; the D gene is possibly TRBD1 (5 bases). The germline V and J ends were trimmed by 7 bases and 3 bases, with 12 bases remaining between them. Germline V lookup: CDR1 SQVTM, CDR2 ANQGSEA. CDR3 length: 13 amino acids. The CDR3 nucleotides read TGCAGCGCTGGGGGACTGCCTAATGAAAAACTGTTTTTT. As protein: CSAGGLPNEKLFF.

This chain connects TRBV28 to TRBJ1-1; D uncertain. The CDR3 contains 12 residues. CDR1 is MDHEN and CDR2 is SYDVKM in the germline V gene. This CDR3 is CAITRVNTEAFF. The CDR3 DNA sequence: TGTGCTATAACCCGGGTGAACACTGAAGCTTTCTTT.

V and J are TRBV24-1 and TRBJ1-2; TRBD1 agrees at 10 bases. The CDR3 covers 16 residues. Germline lookup yields CDR1 KGHDR and CDR2 SFDVKD. Losses at the gene ends were 9 bases for V and 0 bases for J; bases not matched to a gene: 9. The CDR3 nucleotides are TGTGCCACCCGAGGGACAGGGGCAGGAGCTAACTATGGCTACACCTTC. As protein: CATRGTGAGANYGYTF.

The chain employs TRBV7-8 and TRBJ1-3, with 9 bases identical to TRBD1. From germline, CDR1 is SGHVS and CDR2 FQNEAQ. This CDR3 has 16 residues. Trimming took 5 bases from V and 4 from J; bases not matched to a gene: 9. The CDR3 sequence: CASSPPRTGAGNTIYF. The DNA for the CDR3 is TGTGCCAGCAGCCCCCCCCGGACAGGGGCCGGAAACACCATATATTTT. The full variable domain, with the rest looked up from reference TRBV7-8 and TRBJ1-3, is GAGVSQSPRYKVAKRGQDVALRCDPISGHVSLFWYQQALGQGPEFLTYFQNEAQLDKSGLPSDRFFAERPEGSVSTLKIQRTQQEDSAVYLCASSPPRTGAGNTIYFGEGSWLTVV.

This chain joins TRBV10-3 and TRBJ1-1; 8 nucleotides agree with TRBD1. The CDR3 runs to 14 residues. J was trimmed by 1 base and V by 6 bases; bases with no gene match: 4. Per the germline V gene, CDR1 is ENHRY and CDR2 is SYGVKD. The CDR3 DNA reads as TGTGCCATCAGGACAGGGGAGTGGAACACTGAAGCTTTCTTT. This codes for CAIRTGEWNTEAFF.

This clone came up many times. The J gene is TRBJ2-2, the V gene TRBV7-9; 9 bases map to TRBD1. There are 15 residues in the CDR3. Losses at the gene ends were 1 base for V and 6 bases for J; bases not matched to a gene: 3. Germline V gives CDR1 SEHNR, CDR2 FQNEAQ (reference sequence). CDR3 sequence: CASSLGRTGAGELFF. In nucleotides, the CDR3 is TGTGCCAGCAGCTTAGGAAGGACAGGGGCCGGGGAGCTGTTTTTT.

This sequence joins TRBV12-3 or TRBV12-4 and TRBJ1-2, with D hard to call. The CDR3 is made up of 13 amino acids. V was pared by 1 base and J by 3 bases, with 6 bases between. The CDR3: CASSLGQYYGYTF. CDR3 DNA: TGTGCCAGCAGTTTAGGGCAGTACTATGGCTACACCTTC.

The chain combines TRBV7-2 with TRBJ2-7, with TRBD2 matching 9 bases. The CDR3 extends over 15 amino acids. V was clipped by 4 bases and J by 5 bases; unmatched bases: 9. The germline gives CDR1 SGHTA, CDR2 FQGNSA. The DNA of the CDR3 is TGTGCCAGCAGCTCAATGAGGACTAGCGTCGACGAGCAGTACTTC. It encodes CASSSMRTSVDEQYF.

The rearrangement joins TRBV2 to TRBJ1-4; D is unclear. The CDR3 is 17 residues long. The germline gives CDR1 SNHLY, CDR2 FYNNEI. Trimming took off 4 bases at V and 4 bases at J, with 19 bases between the two ends. CDR3 sequence reads: CASSGTRGRTGNEKLFF. CDR3 sequence (DNA): TGTGCCAGCAGTGGGACCCGAGGGAGGACTGGTAATGAAAAACTGTTTTTT.

This chain links TRBV12-5 with TRBJ1-2, with D possibly matching TRBD1 (5 bases). V lost 0 bases to trimming and J lost 5 bases, with 22 bases between them. Germline V gene sequence: CDR1 LGHNT, CDR2 FRNRAP. There are 18 residues in the CDR3. The CDR3 DNA reads TGTGCTAGTGGTTTGGTCCGGGACTCATATGTATCCCGTTATGGCTACACCTTC. This encodes CASGLVRDSYVSRYGYTF.

For this clone: The same CDR3 also results from other DNA sequences found in this sample. The rearrangement links TRBV9 to TRBJ2-2, with a weak D call TRBD2 (6 bases). The V and J ends lost 0 bases and 7 bases respectively, with 10 bases between them. The CDR3 consists of 14 residues. Germline V CDR1 and CDR2: SGDLS, YYNGEE. This chain's CDR3 is CASSVGRGIGELFF. DNA of the CDR3: TGTGCCAGCAGCGTAGGTCGGGGGATCGGGGAGCTGTTTTTT.

V is TRBV7-2 and J is TRBJ1-5; weak D call: TRBD1 (6 bases). There are 16 residues in the CDR3. Trimming left V 0 bases short and J 4 bases short, with 13 bases between. Germline V gene lookup returns CDR1 SGHTA and CDR2 FQGNSA. The CDR3, as DNA: TGTGCCAGCAGCTTAGCTAGCCAGGGGTGGAATCAGCCCCAGCATTTT. Translating it yields CASSLASQGWNQPQHF.

The table lists this clone with a count of one. This chain links TRBV11-3 with TRBJ1-2, with 8 bases fitting TRBD1. CDR1 and CDR2 (germline): SGHNT, YENEEA. CDR3 length equals 15 residues. J gave up 5 bases and V 4 bases, and 9 bases lay outside the gene matches. CDR3 in amino acids: CASSSHNDRGYGYTF. CDR3 DNA sequence: TGTGCCAGCAGCTCCCATAACGACAGGGGTTATGGCTACACCTTC. Full variable domain (missing parts from reference TRBV11-3 and TRBJ1-2): EAGVVQSPRYKIIEKKQPVAFWCNPISGHNTLYWYLQNLGQGPELLIRYENEEAVDDSQLPKDRFSAERLKGVDSTLKIQPAELGDSAVYLCASSSHNDRGYGYTFGSGTRLTVV.

This chain uses TRBV4-3 with TRBJ1-1, with 8 bases identical to TRBD1. V lost 10 bases to trimming and J lost 1 base; unmatched junction nucleotides: 8. Germline V gives CDR1 LGHNA, CDR2 YSLEER. The CDR3 loop spans 14 amino acids. CDR3 nucleotides: TGCGCCACAAGGATACAGGGGGGGAACACTGAAGCTTTCTTT. Translated, it gives CATRIQGGNTEAFF.

The chain recombines TRBV3-1 (or the pseudogene TRBV3-2) with TRBJ2-1, with TRBD2 matching 9 bases. From germline, CDR1 is LGHDT and CDR2 YNNKEL (reference sequence). CDR3 size: 24 residues. Germline trimming cut 0 bases from V and 0 bases from J; bases unmatched to any gene: 24. DNA of the CDR3: TGTGCCAGCAGCCAAGACGGTCCCCGCGAACTAGCGGGCTTCACTTTTCGCTCCTACAATGAGCAGTTCTTC. It specifies CASSQDGPRELAGFTFRSYNEQFF.